Below are 20 T cell receptor beta chains sequenced from a single sample in a study of CD8 T cells in ankylosing spondylitis. TCRdb fed the 5' RACE reads into MiXCR, producing one record per CDR3 protein. The profile shows 15,000 to 20,000 distinct CDR3 sequences, around 8% of them singletons. Source material: blood. The receptor set was obtained from a male donor with ankylosing spondylitis or in good health (not recorded which).

This clonotype appeared a few times. The rearrangement joins TRBV7-7 to TRBJ2-5; D not certain. Germline CDR1 reads SSHAT; CDR2 reads FNYEAQ (reference sequence). Deletions cut 2 bases from V and 7 bases from J, with 11 bases between. This CDR3 spans 13 amino acids. The CDR3 DNA reads TGTGCCAGCAGCTTATTGGACGTGGGGACCCAGTACTTC. This translates into CASSLLDVGTQYF.

This clonotype was seen more than once but under ten times. The V and J genes are TRBV7-2 and TRBJ2-3, with 9 bases fitting TRBD2. The germline V gene has CDR1 SGHTA and CDR2 FQGNSA. Trimming cost V 2 bases and J 4 bases; bases outside gene matches: 7. The CDR3 runs to 16 residues. CDR3 region: CASSLPERGEPDTQYF. The DNA for the CDR3 is TGTGCCAGCAGCTTACCTGAGCGGGGGGAACCAGATACGCAGTATTTT.

The sample holds a few counts of this clonotype. The chain uses TRBV7-2 and TRBJ2-1, with 10 positions matching TRBD1. Germline CDR1 is SGHTA and CDR2 is FQGNSA. J lost 5 bases, V lost 3 bases, and 1 base had no gene match. The CDR3 loop spans 14 amino acids. The CDR3 DNA sequence: TGTGCCAGCAGCTTGGGACAGGGGAACAATGAGCAGTTCTTC. Amino acid sequence: CASSLGQGNNEQFF.

The chain links TRBV12-3 or TRBV12-4 to TRBJ2-5, with D possibly being TRBD1 or TRBD2 (5 bases each). With 4 bases removed from V and 4 bases from J, the gap between germline ends came to 13 bases. The CDR3 sequence is 14 residues long. CDR3 sequence (DNA): TGTGCCAGCAGTTCCCCGCCAGGGAGAGAGACCCAGTACTTC. This translates into CASSSPPGRETQYF.

The sample holds many counts of this clonotype. J is TRBJ2-3 and V is TRBV20-1; D is unclear. The CDR3 has 14 amino acids. V lost 1 base, J lost 1 base, and 9 bases lay in between. Germline V lookup: CDR1 DFQATT, CDR2 SNEGSKA (reference sequence). CDR3 sequence reads: CSARVLSGTDTQYF. CDR3 nucleotide sequence: TGCAGTGCTAGAGTCCTGTCGGGCACAGATACGCAGTATTTT.

This clonotype has just a few counts. This sequence joins TRBV4-2 and TRBJ2-3; 10 bases are shared with TRBD1. This CDR3 is 16 amino acids long. The germline V gene encodes CDR1 LGHNA and CDR2 YNFKEQ. Trimming at V came to 2 bases and at J to 3 bases, leaving 5 bases not matched to a gene. The CDR3 protein is CASSQSVGQGTDTQYF. DNA of the CDR3: TGTGCCAGCAGCCAAAGTGTGGGACAGGGGACAGATACGCAGTATTTT.

This clonotype was observed a few times. The genes are TRBV20-1 and TRBJ2-3; D could derive from TRBD1 or TRBD2 (6 bases each). The length of the CDR3 is 16 residues. Germline loops: CDR1 DFQATT, CDR2 SNEGSKA (reference sequence). Trimming cost V 1 base and J 8 bases, with 22 bases left between them. The CDR3 coding sequence is TGCAGTGCTAGAGCTCGAGGACACCAAAGGGGGGCTACGCAGTATTTT. Its translation is CSARARGHQRGATQYF.

This clonotype was recorded a few times. The DNA of the CDR3 is TGTGCCAGCAGTCAACAGGGGAACAATGAGCAGTTCTTC. It translates to CASSQQGNNEQFF. This rearrangement joins TRBV11-2 to TRBJ2-1; 7 bases fit TRBD1. Germline trimming cut 6 bases from V and 5 bases from J; bases unmatched to any gene: 4. CDR1 SGHAT and CDR2 FQNNGV come from the germline V gene. The CDR3 covers 13 residues.

This clonotype has a count of ten or more. The V and J genes are TRBV5-6 and TRBJ2-1; TRBD1 agrees at 9 bases. Germline loops: CDR1 SGHDT, CDR2 YYEEEE. This CDR3 has 15 amino acids. Unmatched junction bases numbered 5, after V lost 4 bases and J lost 3 bases. The CDR3 region has the DNA TGTGCCAGCAGCATCCGGACAGGGGTCTACAATGAGCAGTTCTTC. As protein: CASSIRTGVYNEQFF.

The table lists this clonotype with many counts. This chain joins TRBV4-2 and TRBJ2-3; TRBD2 agrees at 12 bases. The CDR3 runs to 16 residues. Germline trimming cut 4 bases from V and 2 bases from J; bases unmatched to any gene: 4. Germline CDR1 and CDR2: LGHNA and YNFKEQ. Written as DNA, the CDR3 is TGTGCCAGCAGCCGTAGGACTAGCGGGATCACAGATACGCAGTATTTT. This sequence encodes CASSRRTSGITDTQYF.

This clonotype has a handful of counts. The rearrangement links TRBV7-2 to TRBJ1-3; D gene ambiguous. The CDR3 is 14 residues long. V was clipped by 2 bases and J by 0 bases, with 5 bases between them. CDR1 and CDR2 (germline): SGHTA, FQGNSA. CDR3 in amino acids: CASSLTSSGNTIYF. DNA for the CDR3: TGTGCCAGCAGCTTAACCTCCTCTGGAAACACCATATATTTT. Full variable domain (missing parts from reference TRBV7-2 and TRBJ1-3): GAGVSQSPSNKVTEKGKDVELRCDPISGHTALYWYRQSLGQGLEFLIYFQGNSAPDKSGLPSDRFSAERTGGSVSTLTIQRTQQEDSAVYLCASSLTSSGNTIYFGEGSWLTVV.

This clonotype has a count of ten or more. V usage is TRBV12-3 or TRBV12-4 and J usage is TRBJ2-1, with 9 bases matching TRBD2. The CDR3 consists of 12 residues. The V and J ends lost 4 bases and 14 bases, in that order; junction bases with no gene match: 6. The CDR3 here is CASSYGTSKEFF. In nucleotides, the CDR3 is TGTGCCAGCAGTTACGGGACTAGCAAAGAGTTCTTC.

This sequence joins TRBV20-1 and TRBJ1-5, with 7 bases lining up with TRBD1. The CDR3 consists of 15 residues. The V and J ends lost 2 bases and 5 bases, in that order; junction bases with no gene match: 9. Germline V gives CDR1 DFQATT, CDR2 SNEGSKA (reference sequence). The CDR3 here is CSARRDAGGDQPQHF. The DNA for the CDR3 is TGCAGTGCTAGACGGGATGCAGGGGGGGATCAGCCCCAGCATTTT.

The sample holds many counts of this clonotype. The chain links TRBV20-1 to TRBJ2-7; TRBD1 might be the D (6 bases). Trimming removed 2 bases at V and 2 bases at J, with 7 bases between. Germline V gene lookup returns CDR1 DFQATT and CDR2 SNEGSKA (reference sequence). The CDR3 has 12 amino acids. The CDR3: CSARRGTYEQYF. The CDR3 DNA is TGCAGTGCTAGAAGGGGGACCTACGAGCAGTACTTC.

This clonotype was detected many times. The chain couples TRBV7-2 to TRBJ2-3; D remains ambiguous. Trimming took off 4 bases at V and 3 bases at J, with 8 bases between the two ends. In germline, CDR1 is SGHTA, CDR2 FQGNSA. The CDR3 runs 13 residues. The DNA of the CDR3 is TGTGCCAGCAGCTGGAAGAGAACAGATACGCAGTATTTT. As protein: CASSWKRTDTQYF.

This clonotype was detected ten times or more. The chain uses TRBV20-1 and TRBJ2-1; no clear D. CDR1 and CDR2 from the germline V gene are DFQATT and SNEGSKA (reference sequence). V was pared by 6 bases and J by 8 bases, with 14 bases between. CDR3 length: 12 amino acids. The CDR3 region is CSAPPDVDEQFF. The CDR3 nucleotides read TGCAGTGCCCCCCCGGACGTCGATGAGCAGTTCTTC.

This clonotype was seen repeatedly, ten times or more. The rearrangement uses TRBV27 and TRBJ2-7, with a tentative D call TRBD1 (7 bases). CDR3 length equals 13 residues. The V gene lost 6 bases and the J gene lost 7 bases, with 16 bases spanning the gap. Germline values: CDR1 MNHEY, CDR2 SMNVEV (reference sequence). The CDR3: CASRRTGGGEQYF. CDR3 nucleotides: TGTGCCAGCAGGCGGACAGGAGGGGGGGAGCAGTACTTC.

This clonotype was recorded a few times. CDR3 loop: CSAKPGQGRGEQFF. Here the CDR3 DNA reads TGCAGTGCTAAACCGGGACAGGGGAGGGGTGAGCAGTTCTTC. The chain links TRBV20-1 to TRBJ2-1; TRBD1 aligns across 10 bases. Germline V gene lookup returns CDR1 DFQATT and CDR2 SNEGSKA (reference sequence). Trimming took 4 bases from V and 9 from J; bases not matched to a gene: 9. CDR3 length equals 14 residues.

Ten or more counts support this clonotype. The V and J genes are TRBV24-1 and TRBJ2-1, with a tentative D call TRBD1 (5 bases). V gave up 3 bases and J gave up 3 bases, with 8 bases separating them. The CDR3 is made up of 14 amino acids. The V gene's germline CDR1 is KGHDR and CDR2 SFDVKD. In nucleotides, the CDR3 is TGTGCCACCAGTGATGAGACAGACTACAATGAGCAGTTCTTC. This codes for CATSDETDYNEQFF.

The table lists this clonotype with many counts. J is TRBJ2-7 and V is TRBV20-1; D ambiguous. Trimming cost V 3 bases and J 0 bases, with 6 bases left between them. Germline V CDR1 and CDR2: DFQATT, SNEGSKA (reference sequence). The CDR3 has 12 amino acids. The CDR3 loop reads CSASVSSYEQYV. The CDR3, as DNA: TGCAGTGCTAGCGTTAGCTCCTACGAGCAGTACGTC.